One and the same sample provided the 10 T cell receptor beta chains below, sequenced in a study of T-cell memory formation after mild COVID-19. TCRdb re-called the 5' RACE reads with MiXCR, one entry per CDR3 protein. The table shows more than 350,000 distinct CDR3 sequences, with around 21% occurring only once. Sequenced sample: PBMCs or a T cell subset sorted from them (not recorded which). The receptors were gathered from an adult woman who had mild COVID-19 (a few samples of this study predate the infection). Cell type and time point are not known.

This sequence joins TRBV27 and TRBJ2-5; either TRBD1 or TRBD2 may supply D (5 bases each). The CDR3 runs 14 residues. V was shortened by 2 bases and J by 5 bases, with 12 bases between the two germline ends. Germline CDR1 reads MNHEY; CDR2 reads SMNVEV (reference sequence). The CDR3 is CASSLGGGDETQYF. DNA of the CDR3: TGTGCCAGCAGTTTAGGTGGGGGTGACGAGACCCAGTACTTC.

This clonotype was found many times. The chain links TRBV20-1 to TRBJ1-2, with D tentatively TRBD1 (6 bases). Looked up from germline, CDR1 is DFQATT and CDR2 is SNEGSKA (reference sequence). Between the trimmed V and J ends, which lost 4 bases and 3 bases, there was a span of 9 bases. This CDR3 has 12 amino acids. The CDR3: CSANQGYYGYTF. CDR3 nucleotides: TGCAGTGCTAACCAGGGGTACTATGGCTACACCTTC.

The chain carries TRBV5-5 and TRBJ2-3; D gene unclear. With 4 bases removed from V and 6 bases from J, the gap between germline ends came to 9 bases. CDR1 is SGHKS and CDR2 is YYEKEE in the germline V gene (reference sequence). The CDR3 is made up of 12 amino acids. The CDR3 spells CASSAPLDTQYF. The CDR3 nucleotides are TGTGCCAGCAGCGCCCCTCTGGATACGCAGTATTTT.

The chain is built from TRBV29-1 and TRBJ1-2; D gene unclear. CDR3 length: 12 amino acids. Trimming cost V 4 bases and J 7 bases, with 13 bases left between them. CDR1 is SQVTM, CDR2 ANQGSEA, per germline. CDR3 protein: CSVVYSGGGYTF. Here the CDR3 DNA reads TGCAGCGTTGTATATTCCGGCGGTGGCTACACCTTC.

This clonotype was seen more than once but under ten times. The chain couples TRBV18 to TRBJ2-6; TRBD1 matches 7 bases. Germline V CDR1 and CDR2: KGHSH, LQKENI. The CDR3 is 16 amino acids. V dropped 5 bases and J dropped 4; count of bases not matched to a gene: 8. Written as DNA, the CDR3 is TGTGCCAGCTCAGAGGACAGGTTCGGGGGGGCCAACGTCCTGACTTTC. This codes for CASSEDRFGGANVLTF. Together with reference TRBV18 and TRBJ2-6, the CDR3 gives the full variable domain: NAGVMQNPRHLVRRRGQEARLRCSPMKGHSHVYWYRQLPEEGLKFMVYLQKENIIDESGMPKERFSAEFPKEGPSILRIQQVVRGDSAAYFCASSEDRFGGANVLTFGAGSRLTVL.

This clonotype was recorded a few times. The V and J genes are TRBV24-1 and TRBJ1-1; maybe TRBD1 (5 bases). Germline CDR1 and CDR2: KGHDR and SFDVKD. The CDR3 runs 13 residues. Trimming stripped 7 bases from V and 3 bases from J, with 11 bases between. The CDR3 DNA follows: TGTGCCACCAGGGACGGGGGGGACACTGAAGCTTTCTTT. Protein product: CATRDGGDTEAFF.

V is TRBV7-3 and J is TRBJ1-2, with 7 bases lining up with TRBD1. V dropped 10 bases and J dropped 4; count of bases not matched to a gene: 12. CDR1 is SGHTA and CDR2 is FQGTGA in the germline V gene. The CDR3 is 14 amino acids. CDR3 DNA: TGTGCCATCCGCCCAGCTAGGGGGCTCTATGGCTACACCTTC. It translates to CAIRPARGLYGYTF.

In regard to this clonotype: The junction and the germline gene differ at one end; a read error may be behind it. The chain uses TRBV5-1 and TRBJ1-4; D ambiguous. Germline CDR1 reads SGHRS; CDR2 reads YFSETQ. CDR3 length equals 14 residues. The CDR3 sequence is CASSPGGVGENLFF. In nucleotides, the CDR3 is TGCGCCAGCAGCCCCGGTGGAGTTGGTGAAAATCTGTTTTTT.

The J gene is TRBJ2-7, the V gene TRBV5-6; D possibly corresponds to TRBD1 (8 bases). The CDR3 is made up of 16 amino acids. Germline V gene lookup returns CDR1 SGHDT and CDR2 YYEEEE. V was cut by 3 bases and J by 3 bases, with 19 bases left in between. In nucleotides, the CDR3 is TGTGCCAGCAGCTCGACCACACAGGGGGGGGACTACGAGCAGTACTTC. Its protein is CASSSTTQGGDYEQYF.

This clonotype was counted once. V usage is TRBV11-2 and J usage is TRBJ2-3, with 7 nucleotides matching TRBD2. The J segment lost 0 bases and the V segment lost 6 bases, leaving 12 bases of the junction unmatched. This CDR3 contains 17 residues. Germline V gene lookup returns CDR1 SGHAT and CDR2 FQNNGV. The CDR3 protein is CASRQNPTSPSTDTQYF. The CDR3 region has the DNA TGTGCCAGCAGGCAAAATCCGACTAGCCCTAGCACAGATACGCAGTATTTT.